One and the same sample provided the 26 T cell receptor beta chains below, sequenced in a study of T cells after yellow fever vaccination (dated by TCRdb to the late 2010s). Taken with the paper, the label for treatment or condition translates to: live attenuated yellow fever vaccine strain. Library prep was done by 5' RACE. TCRdb records Illumina NovaSeq 6000 as the sequencer. TCRdb itself trimmed the public reads at Q25 with fastp, ran MiXCR and retained productive beta chains. When rows share a CDR3 protein, they turn into one entry using the most common DNA and genes. The sample table records more than 300,000 distinct CDR3 sequences; about 11% of these occur just once. The ten biggest clones cover less than 3.5% of the sample. The input for sequencing was CD4+ T cells sorted from PBMCs, taken 45 days after the yellow fever booster vaccination. Receptor source: a man between 18 and 35 years old who received the YFV17D yellow fever vaccine.

The sample holds a few counts of this clonotype. The chain recombines TRBV11-2 with TRBJ2-5; D not resolved. CDR3 length equals 15 residues. The V gene lost 6 bases and the J gene lost 0 bases, with 14 bases spanning the gap. The V gene's germline CDR1 is SGHAT and CDR2 FQNNGV. The CDR3 here is CASRPIGVNQETQYF. CDR3 bases: TGTGCCAGCAGACCTATAGGAGTAAACCAAGAGACCCAGTACTTC.

The chain joins TRBV4-3 to TRBJ2-5; the match to TRBD2 covers 9 bases. The V gene end was trimmed by 0 bases and the J gene end by 7 bases; junction bases not matched to a gene: 6. Germline V lookup: CDR1 LGHNA, CDR2 YSLEER. The length of the CDR3 is 15 residues. The CDR3 DNA sequence: TGCGCCAGCAGCCAAGAGCGGGGGGGCCTCCTGACCCAGTACTTC. This codes for CASSQERGGLLTQYF.

This clonotype was counted between two and nine times. The chain combines TRBV4-1 with TRBJ1-1; D remains unclear. From germline, CDR1 is MGHRA and CDR2 YSYEKL. The CDR3 has 15 residues. Trimming cost V 6 bases and J 1 base, with 15 bases left between them. CDR3 sequence (DNA): TGCGCCAGCAGTCACCCCGGGAGAGGGAACACTGAAGCTTTCTTT. It specifies CASSHPGRGNTEAFF.

This clonotype was recorded many times. The chain couples TRBV18 to TRBJ2-5, with D perhaps matching TRBD1 (5 bases). The CDR3 runs to 13 residues. V was cut by 3 bases and J by 2 bases, with 7 bases left in between. CDR1 and CDR2 (germline): KGHSH, LQKENI. CDR3 coding DNA: TGTGCCAGCTCACCCGACAGTCAAGAGACCCAGTACTTC. Protein product: CASSPDSQETQYF.

This clonotype was recorded a few times. V is TRBV27 and J is TRBJ2-7, with D possibly matching TRBD2 (7 bases). The V end was cut by 2 bases, the J end by 3 bases, with 8 bases between. Per the germline V gene, CDR1 is MNHEY and CDR2 is SMNVEV (reference sequence). The CDR3 sequence is 13 residues long. The DNA for the CDR3 is TGTGCCAGCAGTTTAAGGGGGGGCTACGAGCAGTACGTC. Translation: CASSLRGGYEQYV.

In its sample, this clonotype was seen a few times. The chain combines TRBV7-9 with TRBJ2-1; tentative D call: TRBD2 (5 bases). The CDR3 spans 16 residues. V was pared by 5 bases and J by 6 bases, with 20 bases between. Germline CDR1 SEHNR, CDR2 FQNEAQ (reference sequence). The CDR3 nucleotides are TGTGCCAGCAGCGTCCCCCCCCTGACTACGACCAATGAGCAGTTCTTC. Encoded protein: CASSVPPLTTTNEQFF.

There are a few counts of this clonotype. The chain joins TRBV9 to TRBJ2-5, with 7 bases that match TRBD2. In germline, CDR1 is SGDLS, CDR2 YYNGEE. The CDR3 contains 14 residues. V lost 0 bases to trimming and J lost 4 bases; unmatched junction nucleotides: 3. The CDR3 here is CASSVASGGETQYF. Here the CDR3 DNA reads TGTGCCAGCAGCGTAGCTTCGGGGGGAGAGACCCAGTACTTC.

This chain joins TRBV6-5 and TRBJ1-4, with a tentative D call TRBD1 (6 bases). The V end lost 4 bases, the J end lost 5 bases, and 26 bases lay between the germline ends. Germline V gene sequence: CDR1 MNHEY, CDR2 SVGAGI. The CDR3 is 19 residues long. For the CDR3, the DNA is TGTGCCAGCAGTTTCCGCGTAGCACAAGGGGGGTACCCGAATGAAAAACTGTTTTTT. As protein: CASSFRVAQGGYPNEKLFF.

This clonotype appeared a few times. The gene calls are TRBV2 and TRBJ1-2; no firm D call. CDR1 is SNHLY and CDR2 is FYNNEI in the germline V gene. The CDR3 has 13 residues. V lost 7 bases to trimming and J lost 6 bases, with 15 bases between them. The CDR3 loop is CASTLDRQHGYTF. In DNA form, the CDR3 reads TGTGCCAGCACCCTAGACCGCCAGCATGGCTACACCTTC. Full variable domain (missing parts from reference TRBV2 and TRBJ1-2): EPEVTQTPSHQVTQMGQEVILRCVPISNHLYFYWYRQILGQKVEFLVSFYNNEISEKSEIFDDQFSVERPDGSNFTLKIRSTKLEDSAMYFCASTLDRQHGYTFGSGTRLTVV.

This clonotype was observed many times. The rearrangement uses TRBV5-1 and TRBJ1-6; no definite D call. Germline-derived CDR1 and CDR2 are SGHRS and YFSETQ. Trimming removed 0 bases from V and 7 bases from J, with 11 bases in between. This CDR3 is 15 amino acids long. The CDR3 is CASSLVSPGNSPLHF. The CDR3 coding sequence is TGCGCCAGCAGCTTGGTCTCTCCGGGAAATTCACCCCTCCACTTT.

V usage is TRBV20-1 and J usage is TRBJ1-3, with D uncertain. This CDR3 has 14 residues. Germline CDR1 and CDR2: DFQATT and SNEGSKA (reference sequence). Trimming shortened V by 5 bases and J by 1 base, and 12 bases separated the two germline ends. The CDR3 protein is CSAPKRDSGNTIYF. The DNA of the CDR3 is TGCAGTGCTCCCAAACGGGATTCTGGAAACACCATATATTTT.

This clonotype was recorded at least ten times. V and J are TRBV18 and TRBJ1-5; D unclear. V gave up 2 bases and J gave up 0 bases, with 8 bases separating them. The CDR3 length is 15 residues. CDR1 is KGHSH and CDR2 is LQKENI in the germline V gene. The CDR3 DNA reads TGTGCCAGCTCACCAGAATACAATAGCAATCAGCCCCAGCATTTT. Its protein is CASSPEYNSNQPQHF.

This clonotype was recorded a few times. CDR3 region: CASSSQGWSSPLHF. Here the CDR3 DNA reads TGTGCCAGCAGCTCCCAGGGATGGAGTTCACCCCTCCACTTT. This chain uses TRBV7-2 with TRBJ1-6; the D gene is possibly TRBD1 (5 bases). The germline V gene has CDR1 SGHTA and CDR2 FQGNSA. The V gene lost 4 bases and the J gene lost 9 bases, with 13 bases spanning the gap. The CDR3 consists of 14 residues.

V usage is TRBV4-3 and J usage is TRBJ2-1; 13 bases align to TRBD2. The germline V gene encodes CDR1 LGHNA and CDR2 YSLEER. The CDR3 covers 14 residues. V shed 8 bases, J shed 5 bases, and the junction held 3 bases outside the gene matches. CDR3: CASRGLAGDNEQFF. For the CDR3, the DNA is TGCGCCAGCCGAGGACTAGCGGGGGACAATGAGCAGTTCTTC.

The sample holds many counts of this clonotype. This chain links TRBV24-1 with TRBJ2-6; D uncertain. The CDR3 is 14 amino acids. Per germline, CDR1 KGHDR and CDR2 SFDVKD. V lost 6 bases to trimming and J lost 2 bases, with 7 bases between them. In DNA form, the CDR3 reads TGTGCCACCAGTTCTTACCCTGGGGCCAACGTCCTGACTTTC. Translation gives CATSSYPGANVLTF.

There are many counts of this clonotype. The chain recombines TRBV5-1 with TRBJ2-3; D may be TRBD1 or TRBD2 (6 bases each). V lost 4 bases, J lost 8 bases, and 17 bases lay in between. The germline CDR1 and CDR2 sequences are SGHRS and YFSETQ. This CDR3 has 14 residues. In nucleotides, the CDR3 is TGCGCCAGCAGCACGGGGGACACCGGCGTTACGCAGTATTTT. Protein sequence: CASSTGDTGVTQYF.

V and J are TRBV20-1 and TRBJ1-4, with TRBD1 matching 7 bases. The V segment lost 5 bases and the J segment 4 bases; nucleotides outside the gene matches: 13. Germline V gene sequence: CDR1 DFQATT, CDR2 SNEGSKA (reference sequence). CDR3 length: 16 amino acids. CDR3 region: CSAPGIGQEYNEKLFF. The CDR3 DNA sequence: TGCAGTGCTCCCGGAATTGGACAGGAGTATAATGAAAAACTGTTTTTT.

This clonotype showed up just a few times. The chain carries TRBV7-2 and TRBJ2-3; TRBD1 is a possible D gene (6 bases). There are 15 residues in the CDR3. Per germline, CDR1 SGHTA and CDR2 FQGNSA. The V end was cut by 2 bases, the J end by 0 bases, with 9 bases between. The CDR3 nucleotides read TGTGCCAGCAGCTTATATAGGGGGAGCACAGATACGCAGTATTTT. It is translated as CASSLYRGSTDTQYF.

The table lists this clonotype with a few counts. This chain joins TRBV12-3 or TRBV12-4 and TRBJ1-1; 10 bases match TRBD1. The CDR3 loop spans 14 amino acids. Losses at the gene ends were 6 bases for V and 10 bases for J; bases not matched to a gene: 11. In nucleotides, the CDR3 is TGTGCCAGCAGAAACCGGGACAGGGGCCCAGGAGCTTTCTTT. This translates into CASRNRDRGPGAFF.

This clonotype was seen a handful of times. The V call is TRBV5-1, the J call TRBJ2-7, with 9 nucleotides matching TRBD1. The CDR3 covers 14 residues. CDR1 and CDR2 (germline): SGHRS, YFSETQ. Trimming removed 4 bases from V and 6 bases from J; junction bases left unmatched: 8. The CDR3 loop reads CASSVTGTGLEQYF. CDR3 nucleotides: TGCGCCAGCAGCGTGACCGGGACAGGGCTCGAGCAGTACTTC.

This rearrangement joins TRBV6-4 to TRBJ2-1; D is undetermined. V lost 4 bases and J lost 5, with 9 bases in between. The CDR3 totals 13 residues. The germline V gene has CDR1 MRHNA and CDR2 SNTAGT. The CDR3 bases are TGTGCCAGCAGTGCCGGGTTCAACAATGAGCAGTTCTTC. Amino acid sequence: CASSAGFNNEQFF.

The chain combines TRBV29-1 with TRBJ2-3, with 8 positions matching TRBD2. The J segment lost 3 bases and the V segment lost 8 bases, leaving 7 bases of the junction unmatched. This CDR3 comprises 13 residues. Germline assignment: CDR1 SQVTM and CDR2 ANQGSEA. The CDR3 sequence: CSIRGGGTDTQYF. As DNA, the CDR3 is TGCAGCATTCGTGGCGGGGGGACAGATACGCAGTATTTT.

This clonotype was counted ten times or more. The chain couples TRBV6-5 to TRBJ2-1, with 13 bases identical to TRBD2. The CDR3 is 16 residues long. The V and J ends lost 4 bases and 6 bases, in that order; junction bases with no gene match: 6. CDR1 is MNHEY, CDR2 SVGAGI, per germline. The CDR3 DNA sequence: TGTGCCAGCAGTTCCGATACTAGCGGGGGGGTCAATGAGCAGTTCTTC. It encodes CASSSDTSGGVNEQFF.

Turning to this clonotype: A junction boundary mismatches the germline segment, possibly from a read error. The chain is built from TRBV7-2 and TRBJ1-4; no firm D call. CDR3 length: 15 residues. Germline V gene sequence: CDR1 SGHTA, CDR2 FQGNSA. The CDR3 DNA is TGTGCCAGCAGATTAGGGTACTTAACTAATGAAAAACTGTTTTTT. Encoded protein: CASRLGYLTNEKLFF.

This clonotype was picked up many times. The chain joins TRBV20-1 to TRBJ2-7, with D unclear. CDR3 length: 10 amino acids. The germline CDR1 and CDR2 sequences are DFQATT and SNEGSKA (reference sequence). With 6 bases removed from V and 10 bases from J, the gap between germline ends came to 13 bases. The CDR3 bases are TGCAGTGCGGCGGACGTCGGACAGTACTTC. Translating it yields CSAADVGQYF.

This clonotype was recorded a few times. This rearrangement joins TRBV5-5 to TRBJ2-5; 7 bases line up with TRBD1. The germline V gene has CDR1 SGHKS and CDR2 YYEKEE (reference sequence). Germline trimming cut 1 base from V and 5 bases from J; bases unmatched to any gene: 14. The CDR3 is 17 amino acids. The CDR3 bases are TGTGCCAGCAGCTTGAGGGAGTTAGGGGGCGTGTTGGAGACCCAGTACTTC. Encoded protein: CASSLRELGGVLETQYF.